A selection of T cell receptor beta chains follows, all from one sample in a study of cytomegalovirus exposure and HLA in healthy donors. Assay used: immunoSEQ multiplex PCR; TCRdb lists only in-frame clones, some missing. The table records 150,000 to 200,000 clones, around 80% of them present only once. The sample consisted of PBMCs. The source of these receptors is a male donor in good health and CMV-seropositive. CDR3s include the opening cysteine and the closing phenylalanine or tryptophan. A D gene is named only where the DNA matches it firmly. The listing skips clone size in some rows; elsewhere it reads once, few, many or a size class.

v_call,d_call,j_call,clone_size,cdr3_length,cdr3_aa,cdr3_nt
TRBV6-5,TRBD2,TRBJ2-5,.,16,CASSYRTSGREKTQYF,TGTGCCAGCAGTTACAGAACTAGCGGGAGGGAAAAGACCCAGTACTTC
TRBV18,.,TRBJ2-1,.,13,CASSLTTSGEQFF,TGTGCCAGCTCCCTAACGACTAGTGGTGAGCAGTTCTTC
TRBV10-3,TRBD2,TRBJ2-3,.,18,CAISGGRTSGKGQDTQYF,TGTGCCATCAGTGGGGGTAGGACTAGCGGGAAGGGTCAAGATACGCAGTATTTT
TRBV11-2,.,TRBJ2-5,.,13,CASSLGHQETQYF,TGTGCCAGCAGCCTGGGGCATCAAGAGACCCAGTACTTC
TRBV7-9,.,TRBJ1-4,.,15,CSSSLFSGKEEKLFF,TGTTCCAGCAGCTTATTTTCGGGAAAGGAAGAAAAACTGTTTTTT
TRBV9,.,TRBJ2-1,.,16,CASSVRDDLSTSEQFF,TGTGCCAGCAGCGTACGGGATGATCTTTCTACAAGTGAGCAGTTCTTC
TRBV7-6,TRBD2,TRBJ2-3,.,15,CASSWGLAGEDTQYF,TGTGCCAGCAGCTGGGGGCTAGCGGGAGAGGATACGCAGTATTTT
TRBV6-6,TRBD1,TRBJ2-5,.,13,CASSRDRGETQYF,TGTGCCAGCAGTCGGGACAGGGGTGAGACCCAGTACTTC
TRBV28,.,TRBJ2-1,.,14,CASSSAQGTDEQFF,TGTGCCAGCAGTTCTGCTCAGGGAACGGATGAGCAGTTCTTC
TRBV5-4,.,TRBJ2-5,.,14,CASSLAGSAETQYF,TGTGCCAGCAGCTTAGCGGGTAGCGCAGAGACCCAGTACTTC
TRBV5-4,.,TRBJ1-2,.,14,CASRGGADSYGYTF,TGTGCCAGCAGGGGGGGGGCGGATTCTTATGGCTACACCTTC
TRBV7-2,.,TRBJ1-2,.,14,CASSFPGQTYGYTF,TGTGCCAGCAGCTTCCCTGGACAGACCTATGGCTACACCTTC
TRBV19,TRBD1,TRBJ2-3,.,15,CASSSRDRGLDTQYF,TGTGCCAGTAGTAGCCGGGACAGAGGGCTTGATACGCAGTATTTT
TRBV4-3,.,TRBJ2-2,.,17,CANLPFLWATNTGELFF,TGCGCCAACCTACCCTTCTTGTGGGCTACGAACACCGGGGAGCTGTTTTTT
TRBV10-3,.,TRBJ2-5,.,12,CAIGLGQETQYF,TGTGCCATCGGACTGGGACAAGAGACCCAGTACTTC
TRBV7-2,TRBD2,TRBJ2-5,.,14,CASSSGVYQETQYF,TGTGCCAGTTCGAGCGGGGTGTACCAAGAGACCCAGTACTTC
TRBV5-1,.,TRBJ1-2,.,16,CASSTTRQFSNYGYTF,TGCGCCAGCAGCACAACCAGACAGTTTTCTAACTATGGCTACACCTTC
TRBV5-4,TRBD1,TRBJ2-5,.,14,CASSLTGGRETQYF,TGTGCCAGCAGCTTGACAGGGGGTAGGGAGACCCAGTACTTC
TRBV7-2,TRBD2,TRBJ2-5,once,16,CASSFSAGLNQETQYF,TGTGCCAGCAGCTTTTCAGCGGGGCTAAACCAAGAGACCCAGTACTTC
TRBV28,TRBD2,TRBJ2-5,.,16,CASSGLYGTTKETQYF,TGTGCCAGCAGTGGATTATACGGGACTACCAAAGAGACCCAGTACTTC
TRBV29-1,.,TRBJ1-1,.,14,CSYGRGAWNTEAFF,TGCAGCTACGGTAGGGGTGCTTGGAACACTGAAGCTTTCTTT
TRBV6-6,.,TRBJ2-3,.,12,CASSYDRDTQYF,TGTGCCAGCAGTTACGACAGAGATACGCAGTATTTT
TRBV6-1,.,TRBJ1-2,.,13,CASSQTREGGYTF,TGTGCCAGCAGTCAGACGCGGGAGGGGGGCTACACCTTC
TRBV19,.,TRBJ1-2,few,13,CASSIDLNYGYTF,TGTGCCAGTAGTATAGATCTTAACTATGGCTACACCTTC
TRBV5-6,.,TRBJ1-1,once,16,CASSLGVGGQNTEAFF,TGTGCCAGCAGCTTGGGAGTTGGGGGCCAGAACACTGAAGCTTTCTTT
TRBV10-2,TRBD1,TRBJ2-3,few,17,CASSGWDRGRATDTQYF,TGCGCCAGCAGTGGGTGGGACAGGGGGAGAGCCACAGATACGCAGTATTTT